Sequencing of this T cell receptor beta chain was carried out in a study of T cell changes during pregnancy in multiple sclerosis. The table came from immunoSEQ multiplex PCR; TCRdb's copy has only in-frame clones and leaves some out. The sample has about 40,000 clones; about 90% are singletons. Germline CDR1 SGHRS, CDR2 YFSETQ. CDR3 size: 15 residues. Trimming removed 0 bases at V and 3 bases at J, with 12 bases between. The J gene is TRBJ2-5, the V gene TRBV5-1; D might be TRBD1 (5 bases). The receptor comes from a female donor in good health, enrolled as a control in a pregnancy study. The sample here was peripheral blood, taken in the first trimester of pregnancy. The CDR3 DNA is TGCGCCAGCAGCTTGGTTCGGCTAGGGGAAGAGACCCAGTACTTC. Protein product: CASSLVRLGEETQYF.